The text below deals with one T cell receptor (beta chain). Antigen unknown. Germline-derived CDR1 and CDR2 are MDHEN and SYDVKM. V was clipped by 7 bases and J by 4 bases; unmatched bases: 6. The CDR3 length is 13 residues. These data originate in a study of T cells in localized non-small cell lung cancer. Overall study findings and caveats: Median roughly 57 top-100 tumor clones were shared with paired adjacent lung.

Generated by immunoSEQ multiplex PCR, the TCRdb table keeps only in-frame clones and is missing some. Among roughly 90,000 clones listed, roughly 93% were seen once. The rearrangement uses TRBV28 and TRBJ1-2; 7 nucleotides agree with TRBD1. This sample comprised PBMCs, obtained before any cancer treatment. The source of this sequence is a woman aged 35 to 75 with stage II squamous cell lung carcinoma. CDR3 sequence reads: CASKAGGIYGYTF. The CDR3 DNA reads as TGTGCCAGCAAAGCAGGGGGGATCTATGGCTACACCTTC.